This is a list of T cell receptor beta chains from one sample in a study of molecular identifiers for immune sequencing clone quantification. TCRdb reprocessed the PCR reads via MiXCR and lists one record per CDR3 protein. Here the sample spans about 510,000 distinct CDR3 sequences, roughly 26% being singletons. What was sequenced was naive CD8+ T cells from blood, with Jurkat cell RNA spiked in. These receptors were collected from a human donor in good health. Some libraries in this study had Jurkat cell RNA spiked in. CDR3s include the opening cysteine and the closing phenylalanine or tryptophan. Fields, in order: V gene, J gene, D gene, clone size, CDR3 protein, CDR3 DNA. A D gene is named only where the DNA matches it firmly. Some rows mark clone size as missing; the rest say once, few, many or name a class of expanded clone.

TRBV5-6,TRBJ2-5,-,many,CASSLAGDSGETQYF,TGTGCCAGCAGCTTGGCCGGGGACTCCGGAGAGACCCAGTACTTC
TRBV10-3,TRBJ2-3,-,-,CAISEGRGNTDTQYF,TGTGCCATCAGTGAGGGCAGGGGCAACACAGATACGCAGTATTTT
TRBV5-1,TRBJ1-1,-,many,CASSLGAMNTEAFF,TGTGCCAGCAGTTTAGGGGCTATGAACACTGAAGCTTTCTTT
TRBV20-1,TRBJ2-2,-,-,CSARGKGRENTGELFF,TGCAGTGCTAGAGGGAAGGGACGGGAAAACACCGGGGAGCTGTTTTTT
TRBV5-5,TRBJ2-7,-,once,CASSPVRSVYEQYF,TGTGCCAGCAGCCCCGTGAGGAGTGTCTACGAGCAGTACTTC
TRBV30,TRBJ1-1,TRBD1,-,CAWSTRTGDPEAFF,TGTGCCTGGAGCACCAGGACAGGGGATCCCGAAGCTTTCTTT
TRBV4-3,TRBJ1-3,TRBD1,-,CACSQYDRAYENTIYF,TGCGCCTGCAGCCAATATGACAGGGCGTATGAAAACACCATATATTTT
TRBV27,TRBJ2-7,-,few,CASSLSGVSYEQYF,TGTGCCAGCAGTTTATCGGGGGTTAGCTACGAGCAGTACTTC
TRBV6-6,TRBJ2-7,-,-,CASRLGGGREYEQYF,TGTGCCAGCCGCCTAGGGGGGGGGCGCGAATACGAGCAGTACTTC
TRBV6-2/TRBV6-3,TRBJ2-5,-,few,CASSYSYQETQYF,TGTGCCAGCAGTTACTCGTACCAAGAGACCCAGTACTTC
TRBV9,TRBJ2-2,-,-,CASSVEEGVRTGELFF,TGTGCCAGCAGCGTAGAGGAGGGAGTGAGGACCGGGGAGCTGTTTTTT
TRBV6-2/TRBV6-3,TRBJ2-2,TRBD2,-,CASRGLAGLDANTGELFF,TGTGCCAGCAGGGGACTAGCGGGGCTGGATGCGAACACCGGGGAGCTGTTTTTT
TRBV12-3/TRBV12-4,TRBJ2-7,-,-,CAGSLWTVGYEQYF,TGTGCCGGCAGTTTGTGGACAGTAGGTTACGAGCAGTACTTC
TRBV11-2,TRBJ1-1,-,-,CASSLDLPTEAFF,TGTGCCAGCAGCTTAGATCTTCCCACTGAAGCTTTCTTT
TRBV4-3,TRBJ2-3,TRBD1,-,CAGSLGTGHRDTQYF,TGCGCCGGCAGCCTGGGGACAGGGCACCGAGATACGCAGTATTTT
TRBV30,TRBJ2-7,TRBD1,many,CACWSGTGVYEQYF,TGTGCCTGTTGGTCCGGGACAGGGGTCTACGAGCAGTACTTC
TRBV11-2,TRBJ2-5,-,-,CASSLGASETQYF,TGTGCCAGCAGCTTAGGGGCCTCAGAGACCCAGTACTTC
TRBV6-2/TRBV6-3,TRBJ2-1,TRBD2,-,CASSYEAGVSYNEQFF,TGTGCCAGCAGTTATGAGGCGGGAGTATCCTACAATGAGCAGTTCTTC
TRBV13,TRBJ2-6,-,many,CASSLDSYSGANVLTF,TGTGCCAGCAGCTTAGACAGCTACTCTGGGGCCAACGTCCTGACTTTC
TRBV7-2,TRBJ2-5,TRBD2,few,CASSLALAGVAETQYF,TGTGCCAGCAGCTTAGCACTAGCGGGAGTGGCAGAGACCCAGTACTTC
TRBV11-2,TRBJ2-7,-,-,CASSLDLVWGPGEQYF,TGTGCCAGCAGCTTAGATCTAGTTTGGGGACCCGGCGAGCAGTACTTC
TRBV5-4,TRBJ2-5,TRBD1,once,CASSLAGTGRTIEPQYF,TGTGCCAGCAGCTTGGCTGGGACAGGACGTACGATAGAGCCCCAGTACTTC
TRBV25-1,TRBJ2-7,-,few,CASRQQGSSYEQYF,TGTGCCAGCCGTCAGCAGGGGAGCTCCTACGAGCAGTACTTC
TRBV7-9,TRBJ2-2,-,few,CASSSPHHDTQNTGELFF,TGTGCCAGCAGCAGCCCTCACCACGACACCCAGAACACCGGGGAGCTGTTTTTT
TRBV4-3,TRBJ2-7,TRBD1,-,CASSQEGTGLGTYEQYF,TGCGCCAGCAGCCAAGAAGGGACAGGTTTAGGTACCTACGAGCAGTACTTC
TRBV6-5,TRBJ2-7,-,-,CASSYGGHLYEQYF,TGTGCCAGCAGTTACGGGGGACACCTGTACGAGCAGTACTTC